What follows are 28 T cell receptor beta chains derived from one specimen sequenced in a study of blood T cell repertoires in COVID-19. Profiling relied on immunoSEQ multiplex PCR, and the TCRdb table lists in-frame clones only, not all of them. The data contain some 120,000 clones, about 76% of them singletons. The sequencing sample was made of peripheral blood. The receptors were sampled from a man of 80 years or more with acute or convalescent COVID-19.

The genes are TRBV5-5 and TRBJ2-3; D might be TRBD2 (7 bases). The CDR3 extends over 16 amino acids. Trimming stripped 4 bases from V and 2 bases from J, with 17 bases between. The germline gives CDR1 SGHKS, CDR2 YYEKEE (reference sequence). CDR3 DNA sequence: TGTGCCAGCAGCCTGAGGGGCGGGGGCCTCACAGATACGCAGTATTTT. Translation gives CASSLRGGGLTDTQYF.

The chain has TRBV4-1 and TRBJ2-1, with D perhaps TRBD2 (5 bases). The CDR3 consists of 17 residues. The germline CDR1 and CDR2 sequences are MGHRA and YSYEKL. Trimming left V 0 bases short and J 2 bases short, with 14 bases between. CDR3 in amino acids: CASSQDWAGVPYNEQFF. The CDR3 DNA sequence: TGCGCCAGCAGCCAAGATTGGGCGGGCGTACCCTACAATGAGCAGTTCTTC.

This clone has only one observation. V and J are TRBV3-1 (or the pseudogene TRBV3-2) and TRBJ2-1, with 8 bases matching TRBD2. Per germline, CDR1 LGHDT and CDR2 YNNKEL (reference sequence). V lost 0 bases to trimming and J lost 6 bases; unmatched junction nucleotides: 4. The CDR3 is 15 amino acids. The CDR3 is CASSQEPGGGNEQFF. CDR3 nucleotides: TGTGCCAGCAGCCAAGAGCCGGGGGGGGGCAATGAGCAGTTCTTC.

The chain recombines TRBV6-5 with TRBJ2-7; 8 nucleotides agree with TRBD2. Trimming at V came to 2 bases and at J to 3 bases, leaving 9 bases not matched to a gene. This CDR3 is 16 amino acids long. CDR1 MNHEY and CDR2 SVGAGI come from the germline V gene. The CDR3 sequence: CASSYAAGGTFYEQYF. The CDR3, as DNA: TGTGCCAGCAGTTACGCCGCGGGGGGCACATTCTACGAGCAGTACTTC.

The chain uses TRBV15 and TRBJ2-1; weak D call: TRBD1 (6 bases). Germline V lookup: CDR1 LNHNV, CDR2 YYDKDF (reference sequence). This CDR3 has 14 amino acids. The ends were cut back, 2 bases at V and 4 bases at J, with 9 bases in the middle. CDR3 sequence: CATSRSDSYNEQFF. In DNA form, the CDR3 reads TGTGCCACCAGCAGATCGGACAGTTACAATGAGCAGTTCTTC.

This chain joins TRBV10-3 and TRBJ2-5, with 8 bases lining up with TRBD2. CDR3 length: 16 amino acids. With V trimmed by 0 bases and J by 6 bases, 9 bases remained unmatched. Germline V CDR1 and CDR2: ENHRY, SYGVKD. The CDR3 coding sequence is TGTGCCATCAGTGAGTCAACAAGCGGGGGATTAAAGACCCAGTACTTC. Its protein product is CAISESTSGGLKTQYF.

The rearrangement links TRBV6-2 or TRBV6-3 to TRBJ1-5; D possibly corresponds to TRBD1 (6 bases). Germline lookup yields CDR1 MNHEY and CDR2 SVGEGT. CDR3 length equals 15 residues. Deletions cut 6 bases from V and 0 bases from J, with 12 bases between. The CDR3 DNA sequence: TGTGCCAGCAGCCCCGACAGGAGTAGCAATCAGCCCCAGCATTTT. Translated: CASSPDRSSNQPQHF.

The V gene is TRBV5-8, the J gene TRBJ2-1; possible D gene TRBD2, 7 bases. The germline V and J ends were trimmed by 2 bases and 7 bases, with 19 bases remaining between them. Germline assignment: CDR1 SGHTS and CDR2 YDEGEE. This CDR3 has 16 amino acids. CDR3 nucleotides: TGTGCCAGCAGCTTCCCGGCGGGGGCCAACTGGAATGAGCAGTTCTTC. Translated, it gives CASSFPAGANWNEQFF.

This chain joins TRBV27 and TRBJ2-3; 11 bases fit TRBD2. CDR1 MNHEY and CDR2 SMNVEV come from the germline V gene (reference sequence). The CDR3 length is 17 residues. The junction had 13 bases not matched to a gene; V was cut back by 6 bases and J by 5 bases. The CDR3 region is CASRRLAGPTSGDTQYF. The CDR3 bases are TGTGCCAGCAGACGACTAGCGGGGCCCACCTCCGGAGATACGCAGTATTTT.

This clone was found once. V usage is TRBV11-1 and J usage is TRBJ2-1; 7 positions match TRBD1. The ends lost 1 base at V and 3 bases at J; junction bases unmatched: 3. Germline V gene lookup returns CDR1 SGHAT and CDR2 FQDESV (reference sequence). This CDR3 has 15 amino acids. The CDR3 protein is CASSLGRGRYNEQFF. CDR3 nucleotides: TGTGCCAGCAGCTTAGGAAGGGGGCGCTACAATGAGCAGTTCTTC. Full variable domain (rest looked up from reference TRBV11-1 and TRBJ2-1): EAEVAQSPRYKITEKSQAVAFWCDPISGHATLYWYRQILGQGPELLVQFQDESVVDDSQLPKDRFSAERLKGVDSTLKIQPAELGDSAMYLCASSLGRGRYNEQFFGPGTRLTVL.

The chain links TRBV11-1 to TRBJ1-1; a weak D match, TRBD1 (5 bases). Trimming removed 5 bases from V and 5 bases from J, with 21 bases in between. This CDR3 has 16 amino acids. The germline gives CDR1 SGHAT, CDR2 FQDESV (reference sequence). The CDR3 protein is CASSPSNGPGGTEAFF. In nucleotides, the CDR3 is TGTGCCAGCAGCCCCTCAAACGGTCCGGGGGGAACTGAAGCTTTCTTT.

The chain joins TRBV10-3 to TRBJ1-4; TRBD1 might be the D (5 bases). The V and J ends lost 10 bases and 8 bases respectively, with 17 bases between them. CDR3 size: 13 residues. Germline V gene sequence: CDR1 ENHRY, CDR2 SYGVKD. The CDR3 is CATRGGLDEKLFF. The CDR3 DNA follows: TGTGCCACCCGGGGGGGTTTGGACGAAAAACTGTTTTTT.

V usage is TRBV10-3 and J usage is TRBJ2-3; D gene unclear. This CDR3 comprises 13 residues. Trimming removed 0 bases at V and 2 bases at J, with 3 bases between. From germline, CDR1 is ENHRY and CDR2 SYGVKD. The CDR3 sequence: CAISESITDTQYF. CDR3 coding DNA: TGTGCCATCAGTGAGTCCATCACAGATACGCAGTATTTT.

The rearrangement uses TRBV2 and TRBJ2-4; no reliable D call. Germline lookup yields CDR1 SNHLY and CDR2 FYNNEI. V was trimmed by 4 bases and J by 0 bases, leaving 10 bases between them. This CDR3 has 15 residues. CDR3 loop: CASSAVELAKNIQYF. CDR3 in DNA: TGTGCCAGCAGTGCTGTTGAGCTAGCCAAAAACATTCAGTACTTC. Full variable domain (missing parts from reference TRBV2 and TRBJ2-4): EPEVTQTPSHQVTQMGQEVILRCVPISNHLYFYWYRQILGQKVEFLVSFYNNEISEKSEIFDDQFSVERPDGSNFTLKIRSTKLEDSAMYFCASSAVELAKNIQYFGAGTRLSVL.

The chain has TRBV5-4 and TRBJ2-2; 10 bases map to TRBD1. The J segment lost 5 bases and the V segment lost 10 bases, leaving 5 bases of the junction unmatched. The CDR3 covers 13 residues. Germline V lookup: CDR1 SGHNT, CDR2 YYREEE (reference sequence). CDR3 residues: CAWTGGRTGELFF. In DNA, the CDR3 is TGTGCCTGGACAGGGGGAAGGACCGGGGAGCTGTTTTTT.

The chain links TRBV2 to TRBJ2-4; 13 bases align to TRBD2. Trimming took 5 bases from V and 14 from J; bases not matched to a gene: 12. CDR3 length equals 15 residues. Germline CDR1 SNHLY, CDR2 FYNNEI. CDR3 residues: CASSITRLAGGPKYF. The CDR3 nucleotides read TGTGCCAGCAGTATTACTCGACTAGCGGGGGGCCCCAAGTACTTC.

V gene TRBV24-1 combines with J gene TRBJ2-1, with 9 bases aligning to TRBD1. With 3 bases clipped from V and 7 bases from J, the junction kept 6 bases outside the gene matches. The CDR3 runs to 15 residues. Looked up from germline, CDR1 is KGHDR and CDR2 is SFDVKD. CDR3 coding DNA: TGTGCCACCAGTGATCGACAGGGGGGTACAAATGAGCAGTTCTTC. Protein sequence: CATSDRQGGTNEQFF.

The chain combines TRBV25-1 with TRBJ2-1; a weak D match, TRBD2 (6 bases). The germline V gene has CDR1 MGHDK and CDR2 SYGVNS. V gave up 1 base and J gave up 10 bases, with 11 bases separating them. CDR3 length equals 13 residues. CDR3 residues: CASSESGGGEQFF. The CDR3 region has the DNA TGTGCCAGCAGTGAATCCGGGGGTGGGGAGCAGTTCTTC.

This clone was detected many times. The rearrangement links TRBV5-1 to TRBJ2-7, with TRBD1 matching 11 bases. There are 14 residues in the CDR3. Germline values: CDR1 SGHRS, CDR2 YFSETQ. V dropped 4 bases and J dropped 5; count of bases not matched to a gene: 5. CDR3 nucleotide sequence: TGCGCCAGCAGCCCCGGGACAGGGGGAAACGAGCAGTACTTC. Translation gives CASSPGTGGNEQYF.

This chain connects TRBV6-5 to TRBJ1-4; TRBD1 might be the D (6 bases). Germline assignment: CDR1 MNHEY and CDR2 SVGAGI. V was cut by 6 bases and J by 7 bases, with 15 bases left in between. CDR3 length: 14 amino acids. The CDR3 coding sequence is TGTGCCAGCAGGAAAACAGGGACCGGTGAAAAACTGTTTTTT. Amino acids: CASRKTGTGEKLFF.

This sequence joins TRBV7-9 and TRBJ2-3; no clear D gene. Germline loops: CDR1 SEHNR, CDR2 FQNEAQ (reference sequence). The CDR3 sequence is 14 residues long. V was pared by 2 bases and J by 5 bases, with 11 bases between. This CDR3 is CASSLTNPKDTQYF. The DNA of the CDR3 is TGTGCCAGCAGCTTAACGAACCCTAAAGATACGCAGTATTTT.

The chain combines TRBV5-6 with TRBJ2-7; D unresolved. Germline V gene data show CDR1 as SGHDT and CDR2 as YYEEEE. Trimming removed 4 bases at V and 6 bases at J, with 11 bases between. The CDR3 loop spans 12 amino acids. This CDR3 reads CASSTRVVEQYF. The CDR3 nucleotides read TGTGCCAGCAGCACCCGCGTGGTCGAGCAGTACTTC.

Remarks on this clone: The junction does not match germline at one end; this may be a read error. The chain couples TRBV7-9 to TRBJ2-1; D unclear. This CDR3 is built from 12 residues. CDR1 SEHNR and CDR2 FQNEAQ come from the germline V gene (reference sequence). The CDR3 spells CASSFVNANSVF. CDR3 sequence (DNA): TGTGCCAGCAGCTTTGTCAATGCCAACTCGGTCTTC.

The chain employs TRBV27 and TRBJ2-1; no firm D call. Germline CDR1 is MNHEY and CDR2 is SMNVEV (reference sequence). CDR3 length equals 14 residues. With 1 base removed from V and 7 bases from J, the gap between germline ends came to 11 bases. The CDR3 protein is CASSLFSRRNEQFF. DNA for the CDR3: TGTGCCAGCAGTTTATTCTCTAGACGGAATGAGCAGTTCTTC.

This clone appeared once. The chain couples TRBV3-1 (or the pseudogene TRBV3-2) to TRBJ1-2; D call uncertain. The CDR3 extends over 13 amino acids. Germline loops: CDR1 LGHDT, CDR2 YNNKEL (reference sequence). With 1 base removed from V and 2 bases from J, the gap between germline ends came to 5 bases. The CDR3 DNA sequence: TGTGCCAGCAGCCAAGCCGGGAACTATGGCTACACCTTC. Translating gives CASSQAGNYGYTF.

There are a few counts of this clone. This chain connects TRBV29-1 to TRBJ1-1; no clear D gene. The CDR3 is made up of 14 amino acids. The V gene lost 7 bases and the J gene lost 4 bases, with 19 bases spanning the gap. Germline assignment: CDR1 SQVTM and CDR2 ANQGSEA. The CDR3 protein is CSASGTHGSTEAFF. The CDR3 DNA is TGCAGCGCTTCGGGAACCCACGGAAGCACTGAAGCTTTCTTT.

This chain links TRBV5-1 with TRBJ2-1, with D unclear. The germline V gene encodes CDR1 SGHRS and CDR2 YFSETQ. This CDR3 region has 14 residues. V was pared by 1 base and J by 4 bases, with 9 bases between. The CDR3 bases are TGCGCCAGCAGCTTGAGCGCGGATTACAATGAGCAGTTCTTC. Translating it yields CASSLSADYNEQFF.

The genes are TRBV5-6 and TRBJ2-7; possibly TRBD1 for D (5 bases). Trimming pared 7 bases from V and 5 bases from J, leaving 16 bases between. The CDR3 has 13 residues. The germline CDR1 and CDR2 sequences are SGHDT and YYEEEE. The DNA for the CDR3 is TGTGCCAGCCACGCCGCAGGGCTCGACGAGCAGTACTTC. Translation gives CASHAAGLDEQYF. Drawing the rest from reference TRBV5-6 and TRBJ2-7, the complete variable domain is DAGVTQSPTHLIKTRGQQVTLRCSPKSGHDTVSWYQQALGQGPQFIFQYYEEEERQRGNFPDRFSGHQFPNYSSELNVNALLLGDSALYLCASHAAGLDEQYFGPGTRLTVT.